This T cell receptor beta chain stems from a study of post-analysis software for immune sequencing data. Overall study context: Included courses were relapsing-remitting and secondary progressive multiple sclerosis; progressive-relapsing multiple sclerosis was also included.

CDR3 length equals 14 residues. V shed 4 bases, J shed 10 bases, and the junction held 8 bases outside the gene matches. In germline, CDR1 is LGHDT, CDR2 YNNKEL (reference sequence). The TCR beta cDNA libraries contained unique molecular identifiers. TCRdb called the PCR reads again in MiXCR, with one record for every CDR3 protein. Of roughly 540,000 distinct CDR3 sequences in the sample, around 36% were seen once. Regarding the study as a whole: Controls' normalized Chao1 diversity significantly exceeded that of multiple sclerosis patients. F-measure co-clustering was strong for batch-matched samples. A handful of TRBV segments were significantly more frequent in patients than in controls. TRBV5-6, TRBV5-1 and TRBV20-1 were among these segments.

To note about this clonotype: The antigen is not known.

The specimen sequenced was blood. The sequence derives from a girl aged 2-17 years with multiple sclerosis. The genes are TRBV3-1 and TRBJ2-1, with TRBD1 matching over 9 bases. The DNA for the CDR3 is TGTGCCAGCAGCCTTAACAGGGGGCCCGGGGAGCAGTTCTTC. It yields the protein CASSLNRGPGEQFF.